By proportion, the clone carrying this TCR beta chain is medium-sized. What it binds is not known. This sample was taken from a study of T cell responses to AZD1222 COVID-19 vaccine. Findings and limits, study-wide: A rise in Spike-specific TCR breadth and depth followed two AZD1222 doses.

Germline CDR1 and CDR2: MNHEY and SVGAGI. With 6 bases removed from V and 2 bases from J, the gap between germline ends came to 14 bases. The CDR3 loop spans 15 amino acids. The protocol was immunoSEQ multiplex PCR, while the TCRdb copy is restricted to in-frame clones and leaves out a portion. This table holds 45,000 to 65,000 clones, roughly 80% found once. Sequences were derived from peripheral blood, sampled 28 days after the second AZD1222 dose. The sequence was collected from an adult who received the AZD1222 COVID-19 vaccine. J is TRBJ1-3 and V is TRBV6-5; D unclear. CDR3 sequence reads: CASSTQVGAGNTIYF. In DNA form, the CDR3 reads TGTGCCAGCAGCACCCAGGTGGGCGCTGGAAACACCATATATTTT.